The table lists the clone carrying this T cell receptor (beta chain) with a count of one. Antigen unknown. Peripheral venous blood was drawn in approximately 5.9-milliliter volumes, with a draw taken at each of two separate time points. Germline CDR1 MDHEN, CDR2 SYDVKM. The length of the CDR3 is 14 residues. Between the trimmed V and J ends, which lost 3 bases and 0 bases, there was a span of 8 bases. The record originates from a study of prognosis after radiotherapy for stage I lung cancer. At the level of the study: While 15 patients showed no significant progression after radiotherapy, a few developed distant metastases at a median of about seven months. Overall study findings and caveats: Post-therapy Shannon entropy was lower in patients developing distant metastases following stereotactic body radiation therapy.

From genomic DNA, two-round multiplex PCR was used to amplify TCR beta CDR3. Gene-specific TRBV and TRBJ primers were used in PCR round one. TCRdb itself ran the multiplex PCR reads through MiXCR, one entry per CDR3 protein. The sample shows about 20,000 distinct CDR3 sequences, roughly two fifths of them seen only once. V usage is TRBV28 and J usage is TRBJ1-2, with D uncertain. Sequenced material: PBMCs, taken before or after stereotactic body radiation therapy (not recorded which). This TCR derives from a donor over 45 with non-small cell lung cancer. The CDR3: CASSLGRANYGYTF. CDR3 nucleotide sequence: TGTGCCAGCAGTTTGGGTAGGGCTAACTATGGCTACACCTTC.